This T cell receptor (beta chain) comes out of a study of blood T cell repertoires in COVID-19. Study information: The United States, Italy and Spain supplied acute and convalescent COVID-19 samples. Sample material is recorded as cDNA or gDNA derived from T cells, B-cell-depleted T cells, or PBMCs.

Under the authors' procedure: Using reference gene primer amplification, nucleated cell counts were estimated. Generated by immunoSEQ multiplex PCR, the TCRdb table keeps only in-frame clones and is missing some. The DNA was the basis for D and trimming; V, J and clone size are from that table. The table shows about 180,000 clones, with around 85% occurring only once. CDR1 and CDR2 (germline): LGHNA, YNFKEQ. The ends were cut back, 4 bases at V and 0 bases at J, with 11 bases in the middle. The CDR3 contains 15 residues. This TCR was recovered from a human donor with active or convalescent COVID-19. The donor label of this sample is uncertain. Source material: peripheral blood. This chain uses TRBV4-2 with TRBJ2-3, with D hard to call. CDR3 protein: CASSPRGTSTDTQYF. For the CDR3, the DNA is TGTGCCAGCAGCCCTCGCGGTACTAGCACAGATACGCAGTATTTT.